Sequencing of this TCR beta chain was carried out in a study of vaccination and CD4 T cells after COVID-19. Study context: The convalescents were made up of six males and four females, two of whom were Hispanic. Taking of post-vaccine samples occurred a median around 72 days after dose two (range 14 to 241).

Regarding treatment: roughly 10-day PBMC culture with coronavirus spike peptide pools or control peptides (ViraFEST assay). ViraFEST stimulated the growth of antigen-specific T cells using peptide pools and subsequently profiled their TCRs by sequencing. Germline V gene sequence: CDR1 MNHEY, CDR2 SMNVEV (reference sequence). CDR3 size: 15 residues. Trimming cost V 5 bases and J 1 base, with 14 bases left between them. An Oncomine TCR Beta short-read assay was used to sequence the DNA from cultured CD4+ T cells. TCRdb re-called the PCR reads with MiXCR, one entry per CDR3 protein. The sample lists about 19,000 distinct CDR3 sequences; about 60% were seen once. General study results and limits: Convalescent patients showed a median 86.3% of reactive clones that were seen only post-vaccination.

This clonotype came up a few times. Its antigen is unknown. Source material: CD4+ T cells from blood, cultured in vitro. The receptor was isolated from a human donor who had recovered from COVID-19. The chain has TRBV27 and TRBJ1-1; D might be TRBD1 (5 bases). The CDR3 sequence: CASSTTPTENTEAFF. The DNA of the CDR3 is TGTGCCAGCAGTACAACCCCGACAGAGAACACTGAAGCTTTCTTT.